A selection of T cell receptor beta chains follows, all from one sample in a study of memory CD4+ T cells and cytomegalovirus serostatus. This table comes from immunoSEQ multiplex PCR, and its TCRdb copy is limited to in-frame clones, with some not included. The repertoire holds nearly 60,000 clones, with about 81% as singletons. What was sequenced was memory CD4+ T cells from blood. The source of these receptors is an adult in good health and CMV-seronegative. The CDR3 runs from the conserved cysteine through the conserved F or W. The order of the fields is D gene, V gene, J gene, clone size, CDR3 DNA, CDR3 protein. A D gene is named only where the DNA matches it firmly. Rows may omit the clone size; those that give it use once, few, many or a size class.

d_call: TRBD1
v_call: TRBV6-5
j_call: TRBJ1-1
clone_size: .
cdr3_nt: TGTGCCAGCAAGCGGGGGACAGGGATGAACACTGAAGCTTTCTTT
cdr3_aa: CASKRGTGMNTEAFF

d_call: .
v_call: TRBV5-5
j_call: TRBJ2-7
clone_size: .
cdr3_nt: TGTGCCAGCAGCCCTAGACAGGTTGTTACCTACGAGCAGTACTTC
cdr3_aa: CASSPRQVVTYEQYF

d_call: TRBD1
v_call: TRBV19
j_call: TRBJ2-7
clone_size: .
cdr3_nt: TGTGCCAGTAGTATAACCGGGACAGGGGTTTTCGAGCAGTACTTC
cdr3_aa: CASSITGTGVFEQYF

d_call: .
v_call: TRBV10-2
j_call: TRBJ2-7
clone_size: few
cdr3_nt: TGCGCCAGCTCGGCCCCCTACGAGCAGTACTTC
cdr3_aa: CASSAPYEQYF

d_call: .
v_call: TRBV6-5
j_call: TRBJ1-3
clone_size: few
cdr3_nt: TGTGCCAGCAGTCCTGACAGCTCTGGAAACACCATATATTTT
cdr3_aa: CASSPDSSGNTIYF

d_call: .
v_call: TRBV15
j_call: TRBJ1-2
clone_size: .
cdr3_nt: TGTGCCACCAGCGAAAAGAACTTAGTTAACTATGGCTACACCTTC
cdr3_aa: CATSEKNLVNYGYTF

d_call: .
v_call: TRBV11-3
j_call: TRBJ2-1
clone_size: .
cdr3_nt: TGTGCCAGCAGCTTAGCCCGAGCAAGGGAGCAGTTCTTC
cdr3_aa: CASSLARAREQFF

d_call: .
v_call: TRBV2
j_call: TRBJ1-1
clone_size: few
cdr3_nt: TGTGCCAGCTTCGAGCTGAACACTGAAGCTTTCTTT
cdr3_aa: CASFELNTEAFF

d_call: .
v_call: TRBV9
j_call: TRBJ1-4
clone_size: .
cdr3_nt: TGTGCCAGCAGCGTGTCCCCGACAAGTGAAAAACTGTTTTTT
cdr3_aa: CASSVSPTSEKLFF

d_call: TRBD1
v_call: TRBV29-1
j_call: TRBJ1-2
clone_size: .
cdr3_nt: TGCAGCGTACGGGACAGGAGATACTATGGCTACACCTTC
cdr3_aa: CSVRDRRYYGYTF

d_call: .
v_call: TRBV19
j_call: TRBJ2-1
clone_size: .
cdr3_nt: TGTGCCAGTAGGACCATGGGCATTTACAATGAGCAGTTCTTC
cdr3_aa: CASRTMGIYNEQFF

d_call: .
v_call: TRBV19
j_call: TRBJ2-7
clone_size: .
cdr3_nt: TGTGCCAGTAGGGGGCAGGGGTCCAACGAGCAGTACTTC
cdr3_aa: CASRGQGSNEQYF

d_call: .
v_call: TRBV5-1
j_call: TRBJ1-4
clone_size: .
cdr3_nt: TGCGCCAGCAGTTTTGGCGGGACGGCAACTAATGAAAAACTGTTTTTT
cdr3_aa: CASSFGGTATNEKLFF

d_call: TRBD1
v_call: TRBV28
j_call: TRBJ1-6
clone_size: .
cdr3_nt: TGTGCCAGCAGTTTCTTCCTAGGGACAGACAATTCACCCCTCCACTTT
cdr3_aa: CASSFFLGTDNSPLHF

d_call: .
v_call: TRBV2
j_call: TRBJ1-1
clone_size: .
cdr3_nt: TGTGCCAGCAGGGCGGGACAGAACACTGAAGCTTTCTTT
cdr3_aa: CASRAGQNTEAFF

d_call: TRBD1
v_call: TRBV27
j_call: TRBJ2-7
clone_size: .
cdr3_nt: TGTGCCAGCAAAACATTAAGCTGGCAGGGGGACGACGAGCAGTACTTC
cdr3_aa: CASKTLSWQGDDEQYF

d_call: .
v_call: TRBV6-6
j_call: TRBJ2-6
clone_size: few
cdr3_nt: TGTGCCAGTAATCGGGATGGGGCCAACGTCCTGACTTTC
cdr3_aa: CASNRDGANVLTF

d_call: .
v_call: TRBV19
j_call: TRBJ2-1
clone_size: .
cdr3_nt: TGTGCCAGTAGTACCCACCCTTATCCAACCACCTACAATGAGCAGTTCTTC
cdr3_aa: CASSTHPYPTTYNEQFF